This T cell receptor beta chain was recorded in a study of cytomegalovirus exposure and HLA in healthy donors. The study, taken as a whole, reports: Most sequenced TCRs were rare (though some public TCRs occurred in many donors). Later analysis demonstrated an association between a missense DCLRE1C variant and TCR beta V- and J-gene trimming.

The CDR3 runs 14 residues. CDR1 is SQVTM and CDR2 is ANQGSEA in the germline V gene. The ends lost 7 bases at V and 4 bases at J; junction bases unmatched: 9. A note on this clone: What it recognizes is unknown.

PCR amplification relied on 60 Vbeta primers (plus 13 Jbeta primers). The assay was immunoSEQ multiplex PCR, and TCRdb's table has in-frame clones only and misses some. The profile shows 150,000 to 200,000 clones, around three quarters of them singletons. V is TRBV29-1 and J is TRBJ2-3; 9 bases are shared with TRBD2. Sequencing used PBMCs. The TCR originated in a middle-aged woman in good health and CMV-seronegative. The CDR3 sequence is CSAGAGGGSDTQYF. The CDR3 bases are TGCAGCGCTGGGGCGGGAGGGGGCTCAGATACGCAGTATTTT.